These 14 T cell receptor beta chains share one sample of origin, sequenced in a study of CD8+CD57+ T cells in acquired aplastic anemia. Profiling that covered TCR beta VDJ and CDR3 relied on genomic DNA as its template. TCRdb reanalysed the reads using MiXCR and keeps one entry per CDR3 protein. The sample gives 150,000 to 200,000 distinct CDR3 sequences, roughly 47% of which show up once; approximately 1% is in the top ten. Sequencing was carried out using sorted CD4+, CD8+, or CD8+CD57+ T cells (not recorded which) from PBMCs. These receptors were collected from a human donor in good health.

The chain carries TRBV19 and TRBJ2-7, with D perhaps TRBD1 or TRBD2 (5 bases each). Germline lookup yields CDR1 LNHDA and CDR2 SQIVND (reference sequence). CDR3 size: 14 residues. V shed 4 bases and J shed 7 bases, with 17 bases lying between them. This CDR3 reads CASSTLSRGQEQYF. CDR3 DNA sequence: TGTGCCAGTAGTACCTTATCCCGGGGCCAGGAGCAGTACTTC.

This clonotype turned up a few times. V and J are TRBV15 and TRBJ2-7; D unresolved. V was pared by 0 bases and J by 3 bases, with 12 bases between. CDR3 length equals 15 residues. The germline gives CDR1 LNHNV, CDR2 YYDKDF (reference sequence). CDR3 loop: CATSRDRWKDYEQYF. CDR3 DNA: TGTGCCACCAGCAGAGATAGGTGGAAGGACTACGAGCAGTACTTC.

This clonotype was counted many times. This chain joins TRBV27 and TRBJ1-6; 7 nucleotides align to TRBD1. This CDR3 has 11 amino acids. Germline assignment: CDR1 MNHEY and CDR2 SMNVEV (reference sequence). V was pared by 8 bases and J by 14 bases, with 6 bases of the junction left unmatched. The CDR3 DNA is TGTGCCAGCGGACAGGACGTGGCCCTCCACTTT. This gives the protein CASGQDVALHF.

The chain combines TRBV5-1 with TRBJ2-7; D may match TRBD1 or TRBD2 (6 bases each). Germline V CDR1 and CDR2: SGHRS, YFSETQ. The CDR3 loop spans 14 amino acids. The V gene lost 5 bases and the J gene lost 2 bases, with 14 bases spanning the gap. CDR3 in DNA: TGCGCCAGCAGTTCAGGGGAGGTGGCCTACGAGCAGTACTTC. Amino acids: CASSSGEVAYEQYF.

The CDR3 spells CASSATIDQPQHF. In DNA, the CDR3 is TGTGCCAGCAGCGCGACCATCGATCAGCCCCAGCATTTT. The chain has TRBV2 and TRBJ1-5; D is ambiguous. Between the trimmed V and J ends, which lost 6 bases and 5 bases, there was a span of 11 bases. CDR1 and CDR2 from the germline V gene are SNHLY and FYNNEI. This CDR3 spans 13 amino acids.

The rearrangement links TRBV9 to TRBJ2-7; D is tentatively TRBD1 or TRBD2 (5 bases each). Trimming pared 1 base from V and 5 bases from J, leaving 16 bases between. This CDR3 has 15 residues. Germline CDR1 is SGDLS and CDR2 is YYNGEE. The CDR3 here is CASSVRPGTVNEQYF. The CDR3 DNA follows: TGTGCCAGCAGCGTACGGCCAGGGACGGTGAACGAGCAGTACTTC.

The chain joins TRBV2 to TRBJ2-5; D not certain. Germline values: CDR1 SNHLY, CDR2 FYNNEI. The CDR3 length is 11 residues. Between the trimmed V and J ends, which lost 8 bases and 5 bases, there was a span of 9 bases. DNA of the CDR3: TGTGCCAGCGGGGTTGGGGAGACCCAGTACTTC. Encoded protein: CASGVGETQYF.

The sample holds a few counts of this clonotype. A much more abundant neighbour one base away suggests this may be a read error. The rearrangement links TRBV10-3 to TRBJ2-1; 14 bases agree with TRBD2. The CDR3 spans 16 residues. The V and J ends lost 6 bases and 12 bases, in that order; junction bases with no gene match: 13. Looked up from germline, CDR1 is ENHRY and CDR2 is SYGVKD. CDR3 coding DNA: TGTGCCATCAGGACCGGGACTAGCGGGAGTCTCGATGGGCAGTTCTTC. This gives the protein CAIRTGTSGSLDGQFF.

This clonotype was counted many times. The chain joins TRBV7-2 to TRBJ2-5; D is undetermined. Deletions cut 2 bases from V and 6 bases from J, with 13 bases between. Germline V gives CDR1 SGHTA, CDR2 FQGNSA. This CDR3 region has 14 residues. The CDR3 loop is CASSLSVAKKTQYF. In DNA form, the CDR3 reads TGTGCCAGCAGCTTAAGTGTGGCCAAGAAGACCCAGTACTTC.

The chain combines TRBV20-1 with TRBJ2-7, with TRBD1 as a possible D gene (6 bases). The CDR3 contains 15 residues. Trimming shortened V by 0 bases and J by 0 bases, and 12 bases separated the two germline ends. Germline V gives CDR1 DFQATT, CDR2 SNEGSKA (reference sequence). For the CDR3, the DNA is TGCAGTGCTAGAGAGGGGGACACTCGCTCCTACGAGCAGTACTTC. Translation gives CSAREGDTRSYEQYF.

This clonotype was seen repeatedly, ten times or more. The V call is TRBV7-2, the J call TRBJ2-3, with a possible D match to TRBD1 (5 bases). Trimming took off 1 base at V and 9 bases at J, with 8 bases between the two ends. Per the germline V gene, CDR1 is SGHTA and CDR2 is FQGNSA. The CDR3 contains 12 residues. The CDR3 nucleotides read TGTGCCAGCAGCTTAGGACAGAAGACGCAGTATTTT. Its translation: CASSLGQKTQYF.

The V call is TRBV10-3, the J call TRBJ1-3, with D possibly being TRBD1 (6 bases). Between the trimmed V and J ends, which lost 7 bases and 9 bases, there was a span of 22 bases. This CDR3 is built from 15 residues. Germline assignment: CDR1 ENHRY and CDR2 SYGVKD. The CDR3 loop is CAIKEEGGQLSTIYF. For the CDR3, the DNA is TGTGCCATCAAGGAGGAAGGGGGGCAATTAAGCACCATATATTTT.

This sequence joins TRBV20-1 and TRBJ2-7, with 8 bases lining up with TRBD1. The CDR3 length is 13 residues. V was pared by 3 bases and J by 6 bases, with 7 bases of the junction left unmatched. The V gene's germline CDR1 is DFQATT and CDR2 SNEGSKA (reference sequence). The CDR3 DNA reads as TGCAGTGCTAGGCGGGGACAGGCCGCCGAGCAGTACTTC. Protein sequence: CSARRGQAAEQYF.

This clonotype came up a few times. The genes are TRBV19 and TRBJ2-7; D may be TRBD1 (8 bases). The length of the CDR3 is 14 residues. V was clipped by 5 bases and J by 4 bases, with 15 bases between them. The germline gives CDR1 LNHDA, CDR2 SQIVND (reference sequence). The CDR3 is CASSVGQGGYEQYF. DNA for the CDR3: TGTGCCAGTAGTGTCGGACAGGGAGGGTACGAGCAGTACTTC.